The 24 T cell receptor beta chains given below trace back to one sample, sequenced in a study of CD8+ T cells in alopecia areata. RNA was extracted and reverse transcribed into cDNA as the sequencing template. Using immunoSEQ multiplex PCR, the repertoire was profiled, and TCRdb retains in-frame clones only, with some absent. Among 110,000 or so clones listed, 59% were seen once. The specimen was CD8+ T cells sorted from blood. The origin of the receptors is a human donor in good health.

This clone was seen only once. This chain connects TRBV2 to TRBJ1-6; 8 bases fit TRBD1. Germline trimming cut 5 bases from V and 10 bases from J; bases unmatched to any gene: 7. CDR3 length equals 14 residues. The germline gives CDR1 SNHLY, CDR2 FYNNEI. The CDR3 DNA sequence: TGTGCCAGCAGTAGGACAGGGTTCGGGTCACCCCTCCACTTT. Amino acid sequence: CASSRTGFGSPLHF.

The chain couples TRBV28 to TRBJ2-5; TRBD2 matches at 10 bases. The CDR3 has 14 amino acids. Germline CDR1 MDHEN, CDR2 SYDVKM. V was pared by 5 bases and J by 1 base, with 1 base of the junction left unmatched. The CDR3 spells CASSRTSGQETQYF. The DNA of the CDR3 is TGTGCCAGCAGTCGGACTAGCGGCCAAGAGACCCAGTACTTC.

The genes are TRBV7-9 and TRBJ2-2; D gene ambiguous. The V end lost 4 bases, the J end lost 6 bases, and 12 bases lay between the germline ends. Germline CDR1 SEHNR, CDR2 FQNEAQ (reference sequence). The CDR3 length is 14 residues. The CDR3 region has the DNA TGTGCCAGCAGCTCCCTCCTAGGGCCCGGGGAGCTGTTTTTT. This encodes CASSSLLGPGELFF.

The chain employs TRBV9 and TRBJ2-5, with 7 nucleotides matching TRBD2. This CDR3 is built from 15 residues. Germline V gene sequence: CDR1 SGDLS, CDR2 YYNGEE. V lost 6 bases and J lost 1; bases outside the gene matches: 9. In DNA form, the CDR3 reads TGTGCCAGCACCACGTCCAGCGGGGTCCAAGAGACCCAGTACTTC. Amino acids: CASTTSSGVQETQYF.

DNA for the CDR3: TGTGCCAGCAGCTCCGGACAGGGTGGAAGGTATGGCTACACCTTC. It is translated as CASSSGQGGRYGYTF. The chain uses TRBV13 and TRBJ1-2, with TRBD1 identical over 8 bases. The CDR3 extends over 15 amino acids. With 4 bases clipped from V and 5 bases from J, the junction kept 9 bases outside the gene matches. CDR1 is PRHDT and CDR2 is FYEKMQ in the germline V gene (reference sequence).

This clone was seen a handful of times. This chain joins TRBV28 and TRBJ1-6; D not resolved. The V and J ends lost 5 bases and 10 bases respectively, with 9 bases between them. CDR1 MDHEN and CDR2 SYDVKM come from the germline V gene. CDR3 length: 12 residues. CDR3 DNA sequence: TGTGCCAGCAGTCCGGGGTTCTCACCCCTCCACTTT. Its protein product is CASSPGFSPLHF.

The chain joins TRBV13 to TRBJ2-5, with TRBD2 matching over 10 bases. This CDR3 is 15 amino acids long. V was pared by 5 bases and J by 2 bases, with 5 bases of the junction left unmatched. Per germline, CDR1 PRHDT and CDR2 FYEKMQ (reference sequence). The CDR3 spells CASSASGGGQETQYF. The CDR3 region has the DNA TGTGCCAGCAGCGCTAGCGGGGGAGGTCAAGAGACCCAGTACTTC.

This clone was observed a few times. This chain joins TRBV28 and TRBJ1-5; D uncertain. Trimming cost V 5 bases and J 1 base, with 9 bases left between them. The germline V gene has CDR1 MDHEN and CDR2 SYDVKM. This CDR3 comprises 14 residues. The CDR3 spells CASSRFGSNQPQHF. DNA for the CDR3: TGTGCCAGCAGTCGTTTCGGGAGCAATCAGCCCCAGCATTTT.

The chain carries TRBV5-1 and TRBJ2-3; tentative D call: TRBD1 (6 bases). Germline assignment: CDR1 SGHRS and CDR2 YFSETQ. Trimming cost V 1 base and J 2 bases, with 14 bases left between them. This CDR3 spans 16 amino acids. The CDR3 bases are TGCGCCAGCAGCTTGCAGGGGCTATCCCCCACAGATACGCAGTATTTT. Protein sequence: CASSLQGLSPTDTQYF.

The chain links TRBV7-8 to TRBJ2-5, with D perhaps matching TRBD1 or TRBD2 (5 bases each). Germline V lookup: CDR1 SGHVS, CDR2 FQNEAQ. Trimming took off 5 bases at V and 0 bases at J, with 13 bases between the two ends. The CDR3 runs 15 residues. In nucleotides, the CDR3 is TGTGCCAGCAGCCCTGGGGGAAGCAACCAAGAGACCCAGTACTTC. Translation: CASSPGGSNQETQYF.

In its sample, this clone was seen a few times. The chain joins TRBV29-1 to TRBJ2-5, with D possibly matching TRBD2 (5 bases). The V end lost 3 bases, the J end lost 5 bases, and 10 bases lay between the germline ends. Germline V gene lookup returns CDR1 SQVTM and CDR2 ANQGSEA. The length of the CDR3 is 12 residues. The CDR3 region has the DNA TGCAGCGTTGAGGCGGGTGAGGAGACCCAGTACTTC. This gives the protein CSVEAGEETQYF. Supplemented by reference TRBV29-1 and TRBJ2-5, the full variable domain reads SAVISQKPSRDICQRGTSLTIQCQVDSQVTMMFWYRQQPGQSLTLIATANQGSEATYESGFVIDKFPISRPNLTFSTLTVSNMSPEDSSIYLCSVEAGEETQYFGPGTRLLVL.

V and J are TRBV27 and TRBJ1-1, with D maybe TRBD1 (6 bases). CDR3 length equals 17 residues. The germline V gene encodes CDR1 MNHEY and CDR2 SMNVEV (reference sequence). V was pared by 5 bases and J by 1 base, with 20 bases between. The CDR3 loop is CASSTRQFRTENTEAFF. CDR3 DNA sequence: TGTGCCAGCAGTACCCGCCAGTTTCGGACAGAGAACACTGAAGCTTTCTTT.

This chain joins TRBV13 and TRBJ1-2; D gene unclear. Germline CDR1 PRHDT, CDR2 FYEKMQ (reference sequence). The length of the CDR3 is 16 residues. Trimming took 0 bases from V and 8 from J, leaving 19 bases between them. The CDR3 reads CASSLGRAAQPRGYTF. DNA of the CDR3: TGTGCCAGCAGCTTAGGAAGGGCAGCCCAACCCAGGGGCTACACCTTC.

V is TRBV9 and J is TRBJ2-1, with D possibly matching TRBD2 (5 bases). The germline V gene encodes CDR1 SGDLS and CDR2 YYNGEE. V dropped 4 bases and J dropped 4 bases, with 15 bases sitting between them. The CDR3 has 15 amino acids. The CDR3, as DNA: TGTGCCAGCAGCTCCCCGGGAAGGGCTTACAATGAGCAGTTCTTC. As protein: CASSSPGRAYNEQFF.

The chain carries TRBV9 and TRBJ2-5; 8 positions match TRBD2. J lost 2 bases, V lost 4 bases, and 4 bases had no gene match. The CDR3 covers 14 residues. The germline V gene has CDR1 SGDLS and CDR2 YYNGEE. The CDR3 bases are TGTGCCAGCAGCCCCTCGGGGGGGCAAGAGACCCAGTACTTC. This encodes CASSPSGGQETQYF.

The genes are TRBV5-4 and TRBJ1-2, with TRBD1 matching 8 bases. CDR1 is SGHNT, CDR2 YYREEE, per germline (reference sequence). The CDR3 has 13 residues. V gave up 5 bases and J gave up 7 bases; unmatched junction bases: 7. CDR3 sequence: CASSHQGARGYTF. DNA for the CDR3: TGTGCCAGCAGTCATCAGGGGGCGCGTGGCTACACCTTC. Full variable domain (remainder filled in from reference TRBV5-4 and TRBJ1-2): ETGVTQSPTHLIKTRGQQVTLRCSSQSGHNTVSWYQQALGQGPQFIFQYYREEENGRGNFPPRFSGLQFPNYSSELNVNALELDDSALYLCASSHQGARGYTFGSGTRLTVV.

This clone was observed a few times. Other DNA sequences in the sample encode the same CDR3. The chain joins TRBV30 to TRBJ2-7, with TRBD2 matching 7 bases. The junction had 3 bases not matched to a gene; V was cut back by 2 bases and J by 2 bases. The germline V gene has CDR1 GTSNPN and CDR2 SVGIG (reference sequence). This CDR3 comprises 13 residues. CDR3 amino acids: CAWSPSGPYEQYF. In DNA form, the CDR3 reads TGTGCCTGGAGTCCTAGCGGTCCCTACGAGCAGTACTTC.

By share, this clone counts as medium-sized. The rearrangement links TRBV2 to TRBJ2-3; TRBD1 or TRBD2 may be the D gene (5 bases each). Per germline, CDR1 SNHLY and CDR2 FYNNEI. The CDR3 totals 18 residues. V was clipped by 0 bases and J by 0 bases, with 16 bases between them. The CDR3 region is CASSEAIVRAGSTDTQYF. CDR3 in DNA: TGTGCCAGCAGTGAAGCGATAGTGAGGGCAGGGAGCACAGATACGCAGTATTTT.

The chain uses TRBV5-1 and TRBJ2-1; D call uncertain. In germline, CDR1 is SGHRS, CDR2 YFSETQ. Trimming removed 0 bases from V and 14 bases from J, with 9 bases in between. The CDR3 has 11 amino acids. The CDR3 region is CASSLGGPEFF. Here the CDR3 DNA reads TGCGCCAGCAGCTTGGGGGGTCCGGAGTTCTTC.

This chain connects TRBV2 to TRBJ1-4; 8 nucleotides match TRBD1. This CDR3 has 16 residues. The germline V gene encodes CDR1 SNHLY and CDR2 FYNNEI. The J segment lost 4 bases and the V segment lost 4 bases, leaving 8 bases of the junction unmatched. CDR3 bases: TGTGCCAGCAGTGGACAGGGGTACGAGGATAATGAAAAACTGTTTTTT. Translation: CASSGQGYEDNEKLFF.

This clone occurred a few times. The rearrangement uses TRBV5-4 and TRBJ1-2, with 7 positions matching TRBD1. Germline V gene data show CDR1 as SGHNT and CDR2 as YYREEE (reference sequence). V gave up 1 base and J gave up 6 bases; unmatched junction bases: 9. The CDR3 sequence is 15 residues long. The CDR3 spells CASSLNVQGRHGYTF. The CDR3 DNA reads TGTGCCAGCAGCTTGAATGTACAGGGGCGCCATGGCTACACCTTC.

The chain carries TRBV13 and TRBJ2-7; no clear D gene. V shed 0 bases and J shed 3 bases, with 9 bases lying between them. The CDR3 runs to 14 residues. From germline, CDR1 is PRHDT and CDR2 FYEKMQ (reference sequence). In DNA form, the CDR3 reads TGTGCCAGCAGCTTAGGCGTCGAAGGCTACGAGCAGTACTTC. It yields the protein CASSLGVEGYEQYF.

The rearrangement joins TRBV7-9 to TRBJ2-7; 8 bases align to TRBD2. The CDR3 runs 15 residues. Germline V lookup: CDR1 SEHNR, CDR2 FQNEAQ (reference sequence). The trim removed 5 bases at V and 4 bases at J, leaving 10 bases unmatched. CDR3 protein: CASSNGGAVGYEQYF. The CDR3 nucleotides read TGTGCCAGCAGCAACGGGGGGGCTGTCGGGTACGAGCAGTACTTC.

This chain uses TRBV5-6 with TRBJ2-5; perhaps D is TRBD1 or TRBD2 (6 bases each). The CDR3 covers 15 residues. V dropped 4 bases and J dropped 4 bases, with 17 bases sitting between them. Per the germline V gene, CDR1 is SGHDT and CDR2 is YYEEEE. DNA of the CDR3: TGTGCCAGCAGCCAGTCCGGGGGCTGGGCAGAGACCCAGTACTTC. Translated, it gives CASSQSGGWAETQYF.